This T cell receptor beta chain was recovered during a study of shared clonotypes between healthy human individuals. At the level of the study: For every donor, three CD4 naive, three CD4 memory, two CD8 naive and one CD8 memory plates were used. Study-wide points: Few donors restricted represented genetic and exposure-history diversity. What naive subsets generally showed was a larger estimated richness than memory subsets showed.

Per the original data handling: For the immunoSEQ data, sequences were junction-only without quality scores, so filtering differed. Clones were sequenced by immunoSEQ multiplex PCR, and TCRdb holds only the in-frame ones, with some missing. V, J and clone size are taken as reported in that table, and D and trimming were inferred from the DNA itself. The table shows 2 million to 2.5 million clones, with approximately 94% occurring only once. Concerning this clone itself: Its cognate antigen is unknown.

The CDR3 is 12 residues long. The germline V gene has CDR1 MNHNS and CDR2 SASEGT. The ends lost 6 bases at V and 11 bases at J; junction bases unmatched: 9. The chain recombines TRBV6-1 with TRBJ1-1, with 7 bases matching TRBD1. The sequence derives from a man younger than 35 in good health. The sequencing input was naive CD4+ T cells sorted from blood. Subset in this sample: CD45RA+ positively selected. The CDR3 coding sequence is TGTGCCAGCAGAGGGACAGATGACGGGGCTTTCTTT. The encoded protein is CASRGTDDGAFF.